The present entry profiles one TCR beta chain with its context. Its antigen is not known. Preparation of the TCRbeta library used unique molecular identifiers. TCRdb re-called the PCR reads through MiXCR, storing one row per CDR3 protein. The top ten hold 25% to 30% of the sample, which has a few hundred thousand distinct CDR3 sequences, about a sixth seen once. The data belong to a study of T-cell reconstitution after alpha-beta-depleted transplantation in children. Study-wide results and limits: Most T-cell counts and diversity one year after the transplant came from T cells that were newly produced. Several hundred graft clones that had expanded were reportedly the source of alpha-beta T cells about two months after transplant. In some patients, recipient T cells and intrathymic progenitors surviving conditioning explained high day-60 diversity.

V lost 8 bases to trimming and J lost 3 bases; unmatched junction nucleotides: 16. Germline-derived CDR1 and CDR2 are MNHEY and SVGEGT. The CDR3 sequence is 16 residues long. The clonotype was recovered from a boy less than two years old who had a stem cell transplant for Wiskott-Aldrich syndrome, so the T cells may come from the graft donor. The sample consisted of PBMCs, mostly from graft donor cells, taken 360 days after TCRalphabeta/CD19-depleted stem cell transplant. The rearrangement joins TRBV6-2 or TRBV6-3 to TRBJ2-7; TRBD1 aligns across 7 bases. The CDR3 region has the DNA TGTGCCAGCGGAAAAACATCGAACAGGGGCCGCTACGAGCAGTACTTC. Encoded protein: CASGKTSNRGRYEQYF.